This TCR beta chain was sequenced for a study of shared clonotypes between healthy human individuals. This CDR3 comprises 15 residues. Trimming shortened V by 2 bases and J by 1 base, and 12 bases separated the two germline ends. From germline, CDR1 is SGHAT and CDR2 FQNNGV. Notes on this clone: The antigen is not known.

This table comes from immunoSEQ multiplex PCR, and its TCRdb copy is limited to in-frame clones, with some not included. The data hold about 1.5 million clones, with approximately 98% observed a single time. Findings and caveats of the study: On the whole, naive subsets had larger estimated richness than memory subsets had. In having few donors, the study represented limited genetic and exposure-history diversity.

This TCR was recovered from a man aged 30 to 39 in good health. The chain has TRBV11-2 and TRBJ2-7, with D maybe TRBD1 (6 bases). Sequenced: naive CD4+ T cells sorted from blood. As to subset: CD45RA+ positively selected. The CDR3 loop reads CASSLITGQSYEQYF. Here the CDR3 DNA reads TGTGCCAGCAGCTTAATAACAGGGCAGTCCTACGAGCAGTACTTC.